This T cell receptor (beta chain) was sequenced in a study of identical twins. About this clonotype: No antigen is known for it. Relative to the germline gene, one junction end is altered; a read error may explain this.

The study, taken as a whole, reports: Rather than following the same donors, the conclusions depended on cross-sectional statistical analysis.

TCRdb ran MiXCR on the 5' RACE reads and lists one entry per CDR3 protein. The profile shows approximately 1.8 million distinct CDR3 sequences, roughly a third of them singletons. The CDR3 covers 19 residues. The germline V gene has CDR1 SGHRS and CDR2 YFSETQ. The chain has TRBV5-1 and TRBJ2-1; TRBD2 matches 16 bases. The TCR sequence derives from a newborn girl in good health. The specimen was cord blood. CDR3 protein: CASSLPPRGTSGRGNEQFF. CDR3 nucleotides: TGCGCCAGTAGCTTGCCCCCACGGGGGACTAGCGGGAGGGGCAATGAGCAGTTCTTC.